This TCR beta chain was retrieved from a study of blood T cell repertoires in COVID-19. Study-level background: The study drew acute and convalescent COVID-19 samples from the United States, Italy and Spain. In each case, the material was cDNA or gDNA derived from T cells, B-cell-depleted T cells, or PBMCs.

Authors' processing steps: Reference gene primer amplification in the assay estimated nucleated cell counts. Sequencing was performed with immunoSEQ multiplex PCR; in TCRdb, only in-frame clones are kept and a portion is missing. V and J calls and clone size are given by that table; D and trimming were obtained from the DNA. The sample records about 170,000 clones, around nine tenths being singletons. The germline V gene encodes CDR1 MDHEN and CDR2 SYDVKM. V lost 5 bases to trimming and J lost 3 bases, with 19 bases between them. CDR3 length: 16 residues. This receptor was taken from a man between 18 and 35 years old with active or convalescent COVID-19. This sequence joins TRBV28 and TRBJ1-1, with D possibly TRBD1 on 5 matching bases. The sequenced sample was peripheral blood. CDR3 protein: CASSGGGWSRDTEAFF. The CDR3 DNA reads as TGTGCCAGCAGTGGGGGGGGTTGGAGCCGGGACACTGAAGCTTTCTTT.